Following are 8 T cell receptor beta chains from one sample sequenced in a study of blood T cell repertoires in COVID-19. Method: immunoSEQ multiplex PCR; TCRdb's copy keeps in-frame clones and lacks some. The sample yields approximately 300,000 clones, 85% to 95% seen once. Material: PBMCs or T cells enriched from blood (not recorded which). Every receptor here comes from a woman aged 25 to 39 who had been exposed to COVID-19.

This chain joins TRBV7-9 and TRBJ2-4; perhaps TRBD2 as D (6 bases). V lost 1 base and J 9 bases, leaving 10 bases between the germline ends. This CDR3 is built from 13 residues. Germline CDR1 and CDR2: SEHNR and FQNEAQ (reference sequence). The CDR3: CASSLGGVVIQYF. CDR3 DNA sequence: TGTGCCAGCAGCTTAGGCGGGGTGGTCATTCAGTACTTC. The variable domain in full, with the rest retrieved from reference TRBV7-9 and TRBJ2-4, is DTGVSQNPRHKITKRGQNVTFRCDPISEHNRLYWYRQTLGQGPEFLTYFQNEAQLEKSRLLSDRFSAERPKGSFSTLEIQRTEQGDSAMYLCASSLGGVVIQYFGAGTRLSVL.

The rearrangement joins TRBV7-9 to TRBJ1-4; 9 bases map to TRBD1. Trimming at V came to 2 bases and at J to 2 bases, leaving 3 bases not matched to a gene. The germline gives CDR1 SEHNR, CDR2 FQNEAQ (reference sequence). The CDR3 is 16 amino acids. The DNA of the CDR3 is TGTGCCAGCAGCTTAACAGGACAGGGGACTAATGAAAAACTGTTTTTT. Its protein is CASSLTGQGTNEKLFF.

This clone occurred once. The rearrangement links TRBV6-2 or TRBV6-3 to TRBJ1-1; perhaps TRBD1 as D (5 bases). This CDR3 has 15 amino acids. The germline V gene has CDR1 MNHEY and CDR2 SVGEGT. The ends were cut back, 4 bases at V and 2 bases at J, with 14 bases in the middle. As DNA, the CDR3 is TGTGCCAGCAGTTCCTGGGGCGGGAGAAACACTGAAGCTTTCTTT. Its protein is CASSSWGGRNTEAFF.

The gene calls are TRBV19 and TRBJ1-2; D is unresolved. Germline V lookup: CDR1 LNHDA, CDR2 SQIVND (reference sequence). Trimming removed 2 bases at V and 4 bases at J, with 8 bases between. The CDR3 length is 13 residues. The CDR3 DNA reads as TGTGCCAGTAGTATAAGCGGGGTCTATGGCTACACCTTC. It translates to CASSISGVYGYTF.

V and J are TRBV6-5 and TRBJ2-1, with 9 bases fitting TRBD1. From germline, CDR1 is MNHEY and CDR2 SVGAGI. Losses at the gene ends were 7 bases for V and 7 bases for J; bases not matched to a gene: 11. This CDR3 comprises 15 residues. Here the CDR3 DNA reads TGTGCCAGCATTCGGCGAGGGGACAGGGTTAATGAGCAGTTCTTC. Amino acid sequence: CASIRRGDRVNEQFF.

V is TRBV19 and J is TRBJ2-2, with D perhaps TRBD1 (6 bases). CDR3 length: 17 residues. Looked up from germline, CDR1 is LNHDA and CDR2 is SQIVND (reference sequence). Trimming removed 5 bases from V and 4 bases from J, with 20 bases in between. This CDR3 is CASSPRTDRSTTGELFF. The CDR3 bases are TGTGCCAGTAGTCCGAGAACAGACAGGTCTACCACCGGGGAGCTGTTTTTT.

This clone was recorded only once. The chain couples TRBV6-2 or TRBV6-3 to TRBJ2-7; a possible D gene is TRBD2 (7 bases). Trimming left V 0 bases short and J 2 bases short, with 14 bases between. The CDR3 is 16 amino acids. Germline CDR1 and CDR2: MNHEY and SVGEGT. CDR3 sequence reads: CASSYSLGGAPYEQYF. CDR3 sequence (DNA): TGTGCCAGCAGTTACTCGTTGGGGGGGGCTCCCTACGAGCAGTACTTC.

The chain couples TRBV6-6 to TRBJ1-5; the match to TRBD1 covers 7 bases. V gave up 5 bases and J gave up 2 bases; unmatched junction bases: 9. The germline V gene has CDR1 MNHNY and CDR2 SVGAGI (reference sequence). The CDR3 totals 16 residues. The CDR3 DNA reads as TGTGCCAGCAGTCTAGAGACAGGGCATCGCAATCAGCCCCAGCATTTT. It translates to CASSLETGHRNQPQHF.